Below, 13 T cell receptor beta chains from the same sample are listed, as sequenced in a study of beta chain features in type 1 diabetes. TCRB transcripts that were expressed got sequenced, as all of the isolated RNA had been reverse transcribed. Method: immunoSEQ multiplex PCR; TCRdb's copy keeps in-frame clones and lacks some. The sample contains about 620,000 clones, 15% to 18% of which appear only once. Sample: naive CD4+ T cells from blood. These receptors all stem from a man younger than 35 in good health.

This clone was seen only a few times. This sequence joins TRBV7-3 and TRBJ2-3, with 7 bases that match TRBD2. V trimming: 5 bases; J trimming: 4 bases; junction bases outside the gene matches: 12. CDR1 is SGHTA and CDR2 is FQGTGA in the germline V gene. The CDR3 is 16 amino acids. CDR3 in amino acids: CASSESLAERADTQYF. CDR3 bases: TGTGCCAGCAGCGAGAGCCTAGCGGAGAGGGCAGATACGCAGTATTTT.

In this sample, this clone turned up a few times. The genes are TRBV10-3 and TRBJ2-5; maybe TRBD1 (6 bases). Per the germline V gene, CDR1 is ENHRY and CDR2 is SYGVKD. Trimming took off 2 bases at V and 1 base at J, with 11 bases between the two ends. This CDR3 is built from 15 residues. CDR3 residues: CAISEGGHLQETQYF. For the CDR3, the DNA is TGTGCCATCAGTGAGGGGGGACACCTCCAAGAGACCCAGTACTTC.

The rearrangement joins TRBV23-1 to TRBJ2-5; 8 bases align to TRBD1. TRBV23-1 is an ORF; its function is uncertain. J was trimmed by 0 bases and V by 4 bases; bases with no gene match: 13. The CDR3 consists of 18 residues. In DNA, the CDR3 is TGCGCCAGCAGTCGGAGATCCGGACAGGGCTTGTACCAAGAGACCCAGTACTTC. Translated: CASSRRSGQGLYQETQYF.

This clone turned up a few times. J is TRBJ2-2 and V is TRBV7-2, with D possibly TRBD2 on 6 matching bases. The V gene's germline CDR1 is SGHTA and CDR2 FQGNSA. With 5 bases removed from V and 7 bases from J, the gap between germline ends came to 20 bases. This CDR3 is 16 amino acids long. The CDR3 sequence: CASSPQPTSFGGELFF. In DNA, the CDR3 is TGTGCCAGCAGCCCGCAGCCGACTAGTTTTGGCGGGGAGCTGTTTTTT.

V gene TRBV4-2 combines with J gene TRBJ2-1; 11 nucleotides agree with TRBD2. After removal of 4 bases from V and 13 bases from J, the junction contained 9 bases not matched to a gene. Germline V gene data show CDR1 as LGHNA and CDR2 as YNFKEQ. This CDR3 spans 14 amino acids. The CDR3 nucleotides read TGTGCCAGCAGCCCCCTGGGTAGCGGGGGGGCCCAGTTCTTC. Its translation: CASSPLGSGGAQFF.

This clone was observed a few times. The chain uses TRBV29-1 and TRBJ1-5; D is possibly TRBD1 (6 bases). There are 12 residues in the CDR3. CDR1 SQVTM and CDR2 ANQGSEA come from the germline V gene. V was trimmed by 6 bases and J by 6 bases, leaving 12 bases between them. The CDR3 nucleotides are TGCAGCGTCCAGGGGAGGGGTCAGCCCCAGCATTTT. Protein: CSVQGRGQPQHF.

The genes are TRBV29-1 and TRBJ2-5; D call uncertain. The CDR3 length is 12 residues. The germline V and J ends were trimmed by 3 bases and 6 bases, with 11 bases remaining between them. The germline CDR1 and CDR2 sequences are SQVTM and ANQGSEA. The DNA of the CDR3 is TGCAGCGTTGAGGCGCTAGGAAAGACCCAGTACTTC. The encoded protein is CSVEALGKTQYF. The whole variable domain, remainder taken from reference TRBV29-1 and TRBJ2-5, is SAVISQKPSRDICQRGTSLTIQCQVDSQVTMMFWYRQQPGQSLTLIATANQGSEATYESGFVIDKFPISRPNLTFSTLTVSNMSPEDSSIYLCSVEALGKTQYFGPGTRLLVL.

This clone was observed a few times. This sample also contains other DNA sequences that code for the same CDR3. This chain uses TRBV5-4 with TRBJ1-1, with unresolved D. Trimming left V 0 bases short and J 3 bases short, with 3 bases between. Germline V lookup: CDR1 SGHNT, CDR2 YYREEE (reference sequence). This CDR3 is built from 12 residues. CDR3 amino acids: CASSLVDTEAFF. The DNA for the CDR3 is TGTGCCAGCAGCTTGGTGGACACTGAAGCTTTCTTT.

V gene TRBV4-2 combines with J gene TRBJ1-4, with 7 bases identical to TRBD1. Germline V gene data show CDR1 as LGHNA and CDR2 as YNFKEQ. V shed 1 base and J 8 bases; nucleotides not matched to a gene: 10. The CDR3 totals 16 residues. DNA for the CDR3: TGTGCCAGCAGCCAAGCTCAGACAGGGAGTGCGGAAAAACTGTTTTTT. It yields the protein CASSQAQTGSAEKLFF.

V and J are TRBV5-4 and TRBJ2-3; a weak D match, TRBD2 (5 bases). The CDR3 length is 17 residues. Germline CDR1 SGHNT, CDR2 YYREEE (reference sequence). V was shortened by 0 bases and J by 1 base, with 15 bases between the two germline ends. CDR3 sequence (DNA): TGTGCCAGCAGCTTGGCCGGCCTATCGCGGGGCACAGATACGCAGTATTTT. It translates to CASSLAGLSRGTDTQYF.

This chain connects TRBV10-3 to TRBJ1-5; a weak D match, TRBD1 (5 bases). V was trimmed by 10 bases and J by 0 bases, leaving 13 bases between them. This CDR3 comprises 14 residues. Germline V CDR1 and CDR2: ENHRY, SYGVKD. The CDR3 DNA reads as TGTGCCACCGGGGACCTACGTAGCAATCAGCCCCAGCATTTT. Encoded protein: CATGDLRSNQPQHF.

J is TRBJ2-3 and V is TRBV4-2; possible D gene TRBD1, 6 bases. V shed 4 bases and J shed 2 bases, with 7 bases lying between them. The V gene's germline CDR1 is LGHNA and CDR2 YNFKEQ. CDR3 length: 13 residues. The CDR3 DNA is TGTGCCAGCAGCCGGGGGCTCACAGATACGCAGTATTTT. Translated, it gives CASSRGLTDTQYF.

This clone turned up a few times. The rearrangement links TRBV18 to TRBJ2-7; D perhaps matches TRBD1 (5 bases). Germline CDR1 reads KGHSH; CDR2 reads LQKENI. V dropped 3 bases and J dropped 0 bases, with 15 bases sitting between them. The length of the CDR3 is 16 residues. The CDR3 protein is CASSPVRGLNSYEQYF. The DNA of the CDR3 is TGTGCCAGCTCACCGGTAAGGGGCCTTAACTCCTACGAGCAGTACTTC.